The clone carrying this T cell receptor (beta chain) has a single count. Each sample had around 360 ng DNA, as two 200 ng replicates, at survey resolution. Clones were read by immunoSEQ multiplex PCR, and TCRdb kept only the in-frame ones, dropping some. The top ten clones hold around 14% of a sample with several thousand clones, 87% of them seen once. Germline V gene data show CDR1 as SGHTA and CDR2 as FQGNSA. The CDR3 length is 16 residues. The germline V and J ends were trimmed by 5 bases and 1 base, with 15 bases remaining between them. The data originate from a study of hypomethylating agent response in myelodysplastic syndrome. Turning to the study itself: Patients received azacitidine (about 70% of the 11) or decitabine (3 of 11). Response meant complete response or hematologic improvement; all other patients were non-responders.

The chain links TRBV7-2 to TRBJ1-5, with D perhaps matching TRBD1 (6 bases). The TCR comes from a human donor with myelodysplastic syndrome. The sequences come from bone marrow, collected before or after starting hypomethylating agent treatment for myelodysplastic syndrome (not recorded which). CDR3 DNA sequence: TGTGCCAGCAGCCCACGGGGGCCAGCGAGCAATCAGCCCCAGCATTTT. It yields the protein CASSPRGPASNQPQHF.